This TCR beta chain appears in the sequencing data of a study of blood T cell repertoires in COVID-19. Study-level information: Nucleic acid was either cDNA or gDNA, and it came from T cells, B-cell-depleted T cells, or PBMCs.

The J segment lost 2 bases and the V segment lost 3 bases, leaving 7 bases of the junction unmatched. Germline V gene sequence: CDR1 KGHSH, CDR2 LQKENI. The CDR3 length is 16 residues. Original processing notes: Estimation of nucleated cell counts was performed using reference gene primer amplification. Using immunoSEQ multiplex PCR, the repertoire was profiled, and TCRdb retains in-frame clones only, with some absent. D and trimming were read from the DNA, whereas the V and J calls and clone size are those reported in that table. The sample includes around 270,000 clones, more than 75% of them seen just once.

The material sequenced was peripheral blood. This clonotype was sampled from a man in his forties or fifties who had recovered from COVID-19. The V call is TRBV18, the J call TRBJ2-3, with 8 nucleotides matching TRBD1. The CDR3 nucleotides read TGTGCCAGCTCACCGCGACAGGGGACCCTCACAGATACGCAGTATTTT. Translating gives CASSPRQGTLTDTQYF.